The 27 T cell receptor beta chains below come from one sample, sequenced in a study of T cells in Graves' hyperthyroidism and ophthalmopathy. Amplification yielded TCR beta CDR3 regions, with RNA transcripts as the source. In the first-round RT-PCR of the TCR CDR3, the HTBI primer set was used. One entry per CDR3 protein, called by TCRdb with MiXCR from the multiplex PCR reads. This sample has 370,000 or so distinct CDR3 sequences; about a sixth occur once, and the top ten carry around a quarter. The specimen sequenced was blood. The receptors come from a woman aged 18-29 years with Graves' hyperthyroidism that later progressed to Graves' ophthalmopathy.

J is TRBJ2-5 and V is TRBV2; the match to TRBD2 covers 13 bases. V was pared by 5 bases and J by 4 bases, with 7 bases of the junction left unmatched. The germline gives CDR1 SNHLY, CDR2 FYNNEI. CDR3 length equals 16 residues. DNA for the CDR3: TGTGCCAGCAGTCTACTAGCGGGAGGGGCCGGAGAGACCCAGTACTTC. This encodes CASSLLAGGAGETQYF.

This clonotype was found a few times. The chain couples TRBV7-8 to TRBJ2-3; 7 bases fit TRBD1. This CDR3 spans 15 amino acids. CDR1 is SGHVS, CDR2 FQNEAQ, per germline. With V trimmed by 7 bases and J by 2 bases, 9 bases remained unmatched. The CDR3 here is CASKGASPHTDTQYF. The CDR3 DNA follows: TGTGCCAGCAAGGGGGCGAGCCCTCACACAGATACGCAGTATTTT.

This clonotype was detected many times. V is TRBV28 and J is TRBJ2-1, with D tentatively TRBD1 (6 bases). With 6 bases removed from V and 7 bases from J, the gap between germline ends came to 13 bases. The length of the CDR3 is 13 residues. In germline, CDR1 is MDHEN, CDR2 SYDVKM. The CDR3 DNA reads as TGTGCCAGCAGGTACAGGGTTGGGAATGAGCAGTTCTTC. As protein: CASRYRVGNEQFF.

This clonotype has just one count. The chain has TRBV11-2 and TRBJ2-2; D remains unclear. Trimming shortened V by 1 base and J by 0 bases, and 15 bases separated the two germline ends. The germline V gene has CDR1 SGHAT and CDR2 FQNNGV. CDR3 length: 18 residues. The CDR3 loop reads CASSLGPLMGPNTGELFF. The CDR3 nucleotides read TGTGCCAGCAGCTTAGGCCCGCTTATGGGTCCGAACACCGGGGAGCTGTTTTTT.

This clonotype has at least ten counts. The CDR3 sequence is CSAEWFNVLTF. Written as DNA, the CDR3 is TGCAGTGCTGAATGGTTCAACGTCCTGACTTTC. This chain connects TRBV20-1 to TRBJ2-6; D is undetermined. The V gene's germline CDR1 is DFQATT and CDR2 SNEGSKA (reference sequence). The length of the CDR3 is 11 residues. V was pared by 5 bases and J by 9 bases, with 8 bases between.

This clonotype was seen many times. V and J are TRBV18 and TRBJ1-2; 12 bases are a match to TRBD1. Trimming removed 0 bases from V and 2 bases from J; junction bases left unmatched: 4. From germline, CDR1 is KGHSH and CDR2 LQKENI. The CDR3 runs 17 residues. The CDR3 coding sequence is TGTGCCAGCTCACCACCGGGGACAGGGGGCTGGAACTATGGCTACACCTTC. It encodes CASSPPGTGGWNYGYTF.

This clonotype was recorded at least ten times. This rearrangement joins TRBV11-3 to TRBJ2-3; 12 bases line up with TRBD2. CDR1 and CDR2 (germline): SGHNT, YENEEA. The CDR3 spans 19 residues. V shed 5 bases, J shed 1 base, and the junction held 13 bases outside the gene matches. CDR3 sequence: CASSLRLAGEGLGTDTQYF. The CDR3 DNA reads TGTGCCAGCAGCCTAAGACTAGCGGGAGAGGGGTTGGGCACAGATACGCAGTATTTT.

Many counts were recorded for this clonotype. The chain carries TRBV7-2 and TRBJ1-2; 8 bases agree with TRBD1. This CDR3 is 16 amino acids long. Per the germline V gene, CDR1 is SGHTA and CDR2 is FQGNSA. V was pared by 1 base and J by 8 bases, with 12 bases of the junction left unmatched. CDR3: CASSLVGDRLKGGYTF. As DNA, the CDR3 is TGTGCCAGCAGCTTAGTGGGGGACAGGCTTAAGGGGGGCTACACCTTC.

The rearrangement joins TRBV20-1 to TRBJ2-3; D is perhaps TRBD1 (5 bases). The CDR3 is 14 amino acids. Looked up from germline, CDR1 is DFQATT and CDR2 is SNEGSKA (reference sequence). The V and J ends lost 3 bases and 6 bases respectively, with 16 bases between them. The CDR3 bases are TGCAGTGCTAGGAGAAGGGGCGTCCTGGATACGCAGTATTTT. The encoded protein is CSARRRGVLDTQYF.

This clonotype was counted many times. V is TRBV12-3 or TRBV12-4 and J is TRBJ2-1, with 12 bases fitting TRBD2. The V gene end was trimmed by 5 bases and the J gene end by 8 bases; junction bases not matched to a gene: 7. The CDR3 has 15 residues. The CDR3 DNA follows: TGTGCCAGCAGTCTGACTAGCGGGAGTTTAGATGAGCAGTTCTTC. Translating it yields CASSLTSGSLDEQFF.

V is TRBV6-2 or TRBV6-3 and J is TRBJ2-4, with 7 bases identical to TRBD2. The J segment lost 2 bases and the V segment lost 2 bases, leaving 6 bases of the junction unmatched. From germline, CDR1 is MNHEY and CDR2 SVGEGT. The CDR3 extends over 16 amino acids. CDR3 nucleotides: TGTGCCAGCAGTTACGGAGCTAGCGGAACCAAAAACATTCAGTACTTC. It codes for CASSYGASGTKNIQYF.

This clonotype showed up just once. Just one base apart from a much larger clone, this may be a read error. For the CDR3, the DNA is TGTGCCAGCAGCCCGGGCCACCATGGGGGTGAGCAGTACTTC. Its translation: CASSPGHHGGEQYF. The chain couples TRBV7-9 to TRBJ2-4; possibly TRBD1 or TRBD2 for D (5 bases each). The CDR3 runs to 14 residues. Germline loops: CDR1 SEHNR, CDR2 FQNEAQ (reference sequence). V lost 5 bases to trimming and J lost 13 bases, with 21 bases between them.

This clonotype occurred many times. V usage is TRBV12-3 or TRBV12-4 and J usage is TRBJ2-1, with D possibly matching TRBD2 (6 bases). Deletions cut 7 bases from V and 6 bases from J, with 10 bases between. The CDR3 loop spans 12 amino acids. The CDR3 DNA is TGTGCCAGCAATCAACTAGCCAATGAGCAGTTCTTC. Translating gives CASNQLANEQFF.

The V and J genes are TRBV5-1 and TRBJ1-1; TRBD1 agrees at 7 bases. V was pared by 0 bases and J by 3 bases, with 2 bases of the junction left unmatched. This CDR3 has 14 residues. CDR1 and CDR2 from the germline V gene are SGHRS and YFSETQ. CDR3 in amino acids: CASSLEGADTEAFF. In DNA, the CDR3 is TGCGCCAGCAGCTTGGAGGGGGCGGACACTGAAGCTTTCTTT.

V and J are TRBV2 and TRBJ2-4, with D tentatively TRBD1 or TRBD2 (6 bases each). Deletions cut 8 bases from V and 8 bases from J, with 22 bases between. This CDR3 is 15 amino acids long. CDR1 SNHLY and CDR2 FYNNEI come from the germline V gene. CDR3 sequence (DNA): TGTGCCAGCTCCGCCCGCAGTGCAGGGGAGGACATTCAGTACTTC. This encodes CASSARSAGEDIQYF.

The chain carries TRBV5-6 and TRBJ1-4; 10 nucleotides match TRBD1. CDR1 and CDR2 (germline): SGHDT, YYEEEE. The trim removed 4 bases at V and 8 bases at J, leaving 5 bases unmatched. The CDR3 length is 14 residues. CDR3 DNA sequence: TGTGCCAGCAGCAAAGGGACAGGGGAGGAAAAACTGTTTTTT. It specifies CASSKGTGEEKLFF.

This chain joins TRBV29-1 and TRBJ2-1; 9 positions agree with TRBD2. The CDR3 extends over 15 amino acids. CDR1 is SQVTM and CDR2 is ANQGSEA in the germline V gene. V shed 2 bases and J 5 bases; nucleotides not matched to a gene: 7. DNA of the CDR3: TGCAGCGTTGAAAGCGGGAGGTCAGAAGACAATGAGCAGTTCTTC. Protein: CSVESGRSEDNEQFF.

This chain connects TRBV18 to TRBJ1-3; no clear D. V gave up 0 bases and J gave up 5 bases, with 17 bases separating them. In germline, CDR1 is KGHSH, CDR2 LQKENI. The CDR3 spans 17 residues. The CDR3 loop is CASSPPWEGGRRNTIYF. The CDR3 nucleotides read TGTGCCAGCTCACCACCGTGGGAGGGAGGCCGTCGAAACACCATATATTTT.

This clonotype was counted ten times or more. The chain joins TRBV12-3 or TRBV12-4 to TRBJ2-2, with TRBD1 matching over 10 bases. This CDR3 has 13 amino acids. V lost 6 bases and J lost 5; bases outside the gene matches: 0. The CDR3, as DNA: TGTGCCAGCAGGGGACAGGGGACCGGGGAGCTGTTTTTT. This translates into CASRGQGTGELFF.

There are many counts of this clonotype. The chain couples TRBV5-1 to TRBJ1-6; D uncertain. V shed 2 bases and J shed 8 bases, with 14 bases lying between them. This CDR3 spans 15 amino acids. Germline V gene sequence: CDR1 SGHRS, CDR2 YFSETQ. The CDR3 DNA sequence: TGCGCCAGCAGCTTAAGGGCAGGCGACCATTCACCCCTCCACTTT. Translation gives CASSLRAGDHSPLHF.

The sample holds one count of this clonotype. V gene TRBV6-1 combines with J gene TRBJ1-1; no firm D call. Germline lookup yields CDR1 MNHNS and CDR2 SASEGT. The CDR3 length is 12 residues. The V gene lost 7 bases and the J gene lost 4 bases, with 10 bases spanning the gap. In DNA, the CDR3 is TGTGCCAGCATCCGACACAGCACTGAAGCTTTCTTT. Protein product: CASIRHSTEAFF.

Many counts were recorded for this clonotype. The chain links TRBV6-1 to TRBJ2-2, with 16 bases aligning to TRBD2. CDR1 and CDR2 (germline): MNHNS, SASEGT. The V segment lost 6 bases and the J segment 7 bases; nucleotides outside the gene matches: 5. The CDR3 sequence is 16 residues long. The CDR3 DNA sequence: TGTGCCAGCAGAGGGACTAGCGGGAGGGCCTACGGGGAGCTGTTTTTT. Translation: CASRGTSGRAYGELFF.

This clonotype was seen only a few times. The rearrangement uses TRBV4-1 and TRBJ2-7; D call uncertain. The CDR3 totals 14 residues. Trimming pared 5 bases from V and 1 base from J, leaving 12 bases between. Germline CDR1 is MGHRA and CDR2 is YSYEKL. In nucleotides, the CDR3 is TGCGCCAGCAGCAAGACTGGGGTATCCTACGAGCAGTACTTC. Amino acids: CASSKTGVSYEQYF.

There are a few counts of this clonotype. This chain's CDR3 is CSAGRGGDEKLFF. The CDR3 bases are TGCAGTGCGGGCAGGGGGGGGGATGAAAAACTGTTTTTT. V is TRBV20-1 and J is TRBJ1-4, with 7 bases that match TRBD1. V lost 6 bases, J lost 6 bases, and 7 bases stayed unmatched. The CDR3 covers 13 residues. Germline values: CDR1 DFQATT, CDR2 SNEGSKA (reference sequence).

Ten or more counts support this clonotype. V usage is TRBV5-1 and J usage is TRBJ1-1; TRBD1 matches 8 bases. J gave up 3 bases and V 4 bases, and 8 bases lay outside the gene matches. The CDR3 runs 15 residues. The germline V gene encodes CDR1 SGHRS and CDR2 YFSETQ. This chain's CDR3 is CASSTDRGADTEAFF. The CDR3 region has the DNA TGCGCCAGCAGCACCGACAGGGGAGCGGACACTGAAGCTTTCTTT. The full variable domain, in which reference TRBV5-1 and TRBJ1-1 provide the parts outside the CDR3, is KAGVTQTPRYLIKTRGQQVTLSCSPISGHRSVSWYQQTPGQGLQFLFEYFSETQRNKGNFPGRFSGRQFSNSRSEMNVSTLELGDSALYLCASSTDRGADTEAFFGQGTRLTVV.

This clonotype was seen a handful of times. The chain joins TRBV7-8 to TRBJ2-2; possibly TRBD2 for D (5 bases). Germline V gene sequence: CDR1 SGHVS, CDR2 FQNEAQ. The CDR3 loop spans 15 amino acids. V was shortened by 2 bases and J by 0 bases, with 7 bases between the two germline ends. As DNA, the CDR3 is TGTGCCAGCAGCTTACTCGGGACGAACACCGGGGAGCTGTTTTTT. Translating it yields CASSLLGTNTGELFF.

This clonotype came up a few times. The rearrangement joins TRBV20-1 to TRBJ1-1, with D perhaps TRBD1 (6 bases). Germline V gene sequence: CDR1 DFQATT, CDR2 SNEGSKA (reference sequence). V lost 6 bases to trimming and J lost 4 bases, with 18 bases between them. The CDR3 has 14 amino acids. CDR3 sequence reads: CSARRSRGGTEAFF. The CDR3 DNA is TGCAGTGCCCGAAGGAGCAGGGGTGGCACTGAAGCTTTCTTT.